This T cell receptor beta chain came from a study of Ad26.COV2.S vaccination and SARS-CoV-2 variants. Study overall: Among those in the COV1001 Ad26.COV2.S trial arm was the donor. Intramuscularly, Ad26.COV2.S was given either once or twice, 56 days apart. Findings and caveats of the study: Spike-specific TCR breadth was greater after Ad26.COV2.S than placebo.

Comments on this clone: Its antigen is not known.

The treatment here: around 19 received Ad26.COV2.S at low or high dose, single or two shots; about five received placebo; per-sample allocation not given. The samples date from day 63 after the first vaccine or placebo injection. Libraries were prepared by immunoSEQ multiplex PCR; TCRdb keeps only in-frame clonotypes and omits some of them. This table holds around 500,000 clones, roughly nine tenths found once. The CDR3 has 18 amino acids. The germline CDR1 and CDR2 sequences are LGHNA and YSLEER. With V trimmed by 0 bases and J by 9 bases, 14 bases remained unmatched. This sequence was found in a person between 18 and 59 years old who received the Ad26.COV2.S COVID-19 vaccine or a placebo. The material was peripheral blood, obtained in a trial of Ad26.COV2.S vaccine versus placebo. The chain uses TRBV4-3 and TRBJ2-1; 10 bases are a match to TRBD2. CDR3 sequence (DNA): TGCGCCAGCAGCCAAGAGACCGCCGGGACTAGCGTAAGAAGTGAGCAGTTCTTC. Translation gives CASSQETAGTSVRSEQFF.